The rows below give T cell receptor beta chains drawn from one sample of a study of identical twins. From the 5' RACE reads, TCRdb called clonotypes with MiXCR, one entry per CDR3 protein. The table records fewer than 900,000 distinct CDR3 sequences, over 20% of them present only once. In addition, the sample was reused for a study of T cells expressing NK-cell markers.

Sequenced: PBMCs. The receptors shown here come from a woman aged 18-29 years in good health. The CDR3 runs from the conserved cysteine through the conserved F or W. Fields, in order: D gene, clone size, J gene, V gene, CDR3 length, CDR3 DNA, CDR3 protein. The D gene is left open where the match is weak. Not every row has a clone size; where given, it reads once, few, many or a size class.

d_call: TRBD1; clone_size: -; j_call: TRBJ1-5; v_call: TRBV29-1; cdr3_length: 13; cdr3_nt: TGCAGCGCAGGACAGGGCAGGGATCAGCCCCAGCATTTT; cdr3_aa: CSAGQGRDQPQHF
d_call: -; clone_size: -; j_call: TRBJ2-3; v_call: TRBV5-1; cdr3_length: 17; cdr3_nt: TGCGCCAGCAGCCCGGAGGGTGGAGGGTATCTGAGAGATACGCAGTATTTT; cdr3_aa: CASSPEGGGYLRDTQYF
d_call: -; clone_size: -; j_call: TRBJ2-7; v_call: TRBV15; cdr3_length: 13; cdr3_nt: TGTGCCACCAGCGGGTACAGGTTCTACGAGCAGTACTTC; cdr3_aa: CATSGYRFYEQYF
d_call: -; clone_size: -; j_call: TRBJ2-5; v_call: TRBV20-1; cdr3_length: 11; cdr3_nt: TGCAGTGCTAGGTGGGGAGAGACCCAGTACTTC; cdr3_aa: CSARWGETQYF
d_call: -; clone_size: -; j_call: TRBJ2-1; v_call: TRBV15; cdr3_length: 14; cdr3_nt: TGTGCCACCAGCAGAGGTCAGGGGTACAATGAGCAGTTCTTC; cdr3_aa: CATSRGQGYNEQFF
d_call: -; clone_size: few; j_call: TRBJ2-7; v_call: TRBV6-2/TRBV6-3; cdr3_length: 12; cdr3_nt: TGTGCCAGCGGGTACCGACCGATCGAGCAGTACTTC; cdr3_aa: CASGYRPIEQYF
d_call: -; clone_size: -; j_call: TRBJ2-1; v_call: TRBV9; cdr3_length: 16; cdr3_nt: TGTGCCAGCAGCGTAGCTGGTAGTAGATCCTACAATGAGCAGTTCTTC; cdr3_aa: CASSVAGSRSYNEQFF
d_call: TRBD1; clone_size: -; j_call: TRBJ1-1; v_call: TRBV6-2/TRBV6-3; cdr3_length: 15; cdr3_nt: TGTGCCAGCACCCCGGACAGGGGGCTGGGCACTGAAGCTTTCTTT; cdr3_aa: CASTPDRGLGTEAFF
d_call: -; clone_size: -; j_call: TRBJ1-6; v_call: TRBV7-8; cdr3_length: 16; cdr3_nt: TGTGCCAGCAGCTTAGTTGGCAGGACCCTTGATTCACCCCTCCACTTT; cdr3_aa: CASSLVGRTLDSPLHF
d_call: TRBD2; clone_size: -; j_call: TRBJ2-1; v_call: TRBV20-1; cdr3_length: 15; cdr3_nt: TGCAGTGCTCCCGCCTACGGGGGGAACTACAATGAGCAGTTCTTC; cdr3_aa: CSAPAYGGNYNEQFF